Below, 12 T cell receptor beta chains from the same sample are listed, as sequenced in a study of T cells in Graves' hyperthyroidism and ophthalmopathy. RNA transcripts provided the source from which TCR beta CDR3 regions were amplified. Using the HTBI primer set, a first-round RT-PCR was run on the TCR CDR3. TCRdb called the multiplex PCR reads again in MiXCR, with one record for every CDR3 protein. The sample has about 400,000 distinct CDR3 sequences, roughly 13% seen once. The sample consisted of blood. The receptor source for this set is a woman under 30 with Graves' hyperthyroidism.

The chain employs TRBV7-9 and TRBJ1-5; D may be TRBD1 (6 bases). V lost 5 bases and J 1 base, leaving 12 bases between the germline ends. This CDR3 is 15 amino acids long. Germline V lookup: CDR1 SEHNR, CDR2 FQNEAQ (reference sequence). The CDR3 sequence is CASSQTGQSNQPQHF. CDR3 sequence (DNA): TGTGCCAGCAGCCAGACGGGACAAAGCAATCAGCCCCAGCATTTT.

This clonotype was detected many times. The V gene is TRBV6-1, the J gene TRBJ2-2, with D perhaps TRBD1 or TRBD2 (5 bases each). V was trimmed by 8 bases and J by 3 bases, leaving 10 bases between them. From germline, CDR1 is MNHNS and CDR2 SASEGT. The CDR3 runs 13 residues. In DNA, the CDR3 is TGTGCCAGCGGGGACGGTTACACCGGGGAGCTGTTTTTT. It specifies CASGDGYTGELFF.

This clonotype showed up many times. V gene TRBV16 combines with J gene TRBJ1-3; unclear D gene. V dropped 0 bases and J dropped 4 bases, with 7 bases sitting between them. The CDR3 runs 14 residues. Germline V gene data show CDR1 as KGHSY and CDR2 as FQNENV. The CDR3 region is CASSQSDGGNTIYF. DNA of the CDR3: TGTGCCAGCAGCCAATCCGATGGGGGAAACACCATATATTTT.

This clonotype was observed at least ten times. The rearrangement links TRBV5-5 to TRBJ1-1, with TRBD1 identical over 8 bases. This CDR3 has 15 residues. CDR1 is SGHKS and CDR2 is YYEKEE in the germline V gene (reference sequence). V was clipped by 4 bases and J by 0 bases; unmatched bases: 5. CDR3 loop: CASSIQGEMNTEAFF. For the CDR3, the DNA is TGTGCCAGCAGCATACAGGGGGAAATGAACACTGAAGCTTTCTTT.

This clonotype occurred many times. CDR3 sequence reads: CASSYSFAGPETQYF. The CDR3 DNA reads as TGTGCCAGCAGTTACTCGTTTGCGGGCCCGGAGACCCAGTACTTC. The chain is built from TRBV6-5 and TRBJ2-5; TRBD2 might be the D (5 bases). The CDR3 contains 15 residues. The V gene lost 0 bases and the J gene lost 5 bases, with 13 bases spanning the gap. The germline V gene encodes CDR1 MNHEY and CDR2 SVGAGI.

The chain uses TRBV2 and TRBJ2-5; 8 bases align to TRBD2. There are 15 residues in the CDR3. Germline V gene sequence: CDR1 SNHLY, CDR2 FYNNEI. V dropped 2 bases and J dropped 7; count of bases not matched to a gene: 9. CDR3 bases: TGTGCCAGCAGTGAAAGTACGGGGGGGCAGGGGACCCAGTACTTC. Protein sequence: CASSESTGGQGTQYF.

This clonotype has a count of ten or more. The DNA of the CDR3 is TGTGCCAGCAGCCCCCGCGGGGGGCTGAGAGAAAAACTGTTTTTT. Amino acids: CASSPRGGLREKLFF. This chain links TRBV7-2 with TRBJ1-4; possibly TRBD1 for D (6 bases). The CDR3 runs 15 residues. V gave up 5 bases and J gave up 8 bases, with 18 bases separating them. Germline CDR1 and CDR2: SGHTA and FQGNSA.

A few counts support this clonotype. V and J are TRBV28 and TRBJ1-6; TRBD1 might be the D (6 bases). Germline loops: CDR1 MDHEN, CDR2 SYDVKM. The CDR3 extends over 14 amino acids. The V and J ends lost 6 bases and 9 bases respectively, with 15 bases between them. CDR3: CASSSSGEGSPLHF. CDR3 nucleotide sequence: TGTGCCAGCAGCTCCTCAGGGGAGGGTTCACCCCTCCACTTT.

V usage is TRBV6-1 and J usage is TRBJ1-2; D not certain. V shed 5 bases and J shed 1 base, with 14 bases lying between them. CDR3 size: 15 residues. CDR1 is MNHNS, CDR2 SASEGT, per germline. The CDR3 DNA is TGTGCCAGCAGTCAGCCGGGAACTTATAACTATGGCTACACCTTC. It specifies CASSQPGTYNYGYTF.

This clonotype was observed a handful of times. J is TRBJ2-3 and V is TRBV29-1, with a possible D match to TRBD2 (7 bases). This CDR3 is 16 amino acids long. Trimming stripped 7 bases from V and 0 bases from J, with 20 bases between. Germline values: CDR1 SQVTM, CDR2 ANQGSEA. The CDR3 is CSAEGGPLRSTDTQYF. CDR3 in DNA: TGCAGCGCGGAGGGGGGGCCTCTTCGTAGCACAGATACGCAGTATTTT.

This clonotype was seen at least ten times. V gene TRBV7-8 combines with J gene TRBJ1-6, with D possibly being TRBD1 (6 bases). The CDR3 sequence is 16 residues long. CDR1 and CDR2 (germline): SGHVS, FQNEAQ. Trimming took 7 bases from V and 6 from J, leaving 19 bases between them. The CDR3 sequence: CASTPSGGRANSPLHF. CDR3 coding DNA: TGTGCCAGCACCCCGAGCGGGGGCAGGGCTAATTCACCCCTCCACTTT. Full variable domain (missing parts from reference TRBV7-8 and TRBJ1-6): GAGVSQSPRYKVAKRGQDVALRCDPISGHVSLFWYQQALGQGPEFLTYFQNEAQLDKSGLPSDRFFAERPEGSVSTLKIQRTQQEDSAVYLCASTPSGGRANSPLHFGNGTRLTVT.

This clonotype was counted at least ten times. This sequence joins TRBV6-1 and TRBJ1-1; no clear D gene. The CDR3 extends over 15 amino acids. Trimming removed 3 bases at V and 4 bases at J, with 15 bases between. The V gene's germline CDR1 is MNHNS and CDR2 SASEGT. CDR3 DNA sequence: TGTGCCAGCAGTGACCATTCGAGGTTGGGCACTGAAGCTTTCTTT. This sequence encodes CASSDHSRLGTEAFF.